This T cell receptor beta chain stems from a study of T cells in Graves' hyperthyroidism and ophthalmopathy. Across the whole study: Peripheral blood draws took place at initial diagnosis, ahead of any treatment.

This clonotype was seen repeatedly, ten times or more. Investigators excluded patients with uncontrolled infection, other autoimmune disease, pregnancy or lactation. TCR beta CDR3 region amplification was performed from RNA transcripts. The HTBI set primed first-round TCR CDR3 RT-PCR. A single record per CDR3 protein comes from TCRdb applying MiXCR to the multiplex PCR reads. The sample includes hundreds of thousands of distinct CDR3 sequences, 14% to 15% seen only once; the top ten take approximately 13%. Germline trimming cut 1 base from V and 6 bases from J; bases unmatched to any gene: 9. Per the germline V gene, CDR1 is SGHAT and CDR2 is FQNNGV. The CDR3 contains 15 residues.

The TCR was taken from a man younger than 30 with Graves' ophthalmopathy. The chain employs TRBV11-2 and TRBJ2-7, with 7 bases identical to TRBD1. The sample consisted of blood. DNA for the CDR3: TGTGCCAGCAGCTTAGGAGCTAGAGGGGGCTCCGAGCAGTACTTC. Translated, it gives CASSLGARGGSEQYF.